A selection of T cell receptor beta chains follows, all from one sample in a study of blood T cell repertoires in COVID-19. Assay used: immunoSEQ multiplex PCR; TCRdb lists only in-frame clones, some missing. The data contain about 400,000 clones, 70% to 90% of them seen just once; the ten biggest clones take up 2% to 2.5%. The sample comprised PBMCs or T cells enriched from blood (not recorded which). These receptors were taken from a woman aged 40 to 50 with acute COVID-19. Each CDR3 is given with its conserved first and last residue. Fields, in order: J gene, V gene, D gene, CDR3 protein, CDR3 DNA. A D gene is named only where the DNA matches it firmly.

j_call: TRBJ1-1
v_call: TRBV12-5
d_call: NA
cdr3_aa: CASGLDGSKRTEAFF
cdr3_nt: TGTGCTAGTGGTTTGGACGGTTCTAAGAGAACTGAAGCTTTCTTT

j_call: TRBJ2-1
v_call: TRBV29-1
d_call: TRBD2
cdr3_aa: CSVEASGVPNEQFF
cdr3_nt: TGCAGCGTTGAAGCTAGCGGGGTCCCCAATGAGCAGTTCTTC

j_call: TRBJ2-6
v_call: TRBV15
d_call: NA
cdr3_aa: CATSRDRGAGANVLTF
cdr3_nt: TGTGCCACCAGCAGAGATCGGGGAGCTGGGGCCAACGTCCTGACTTTC

j_call: TRBJ1-2
v_call: TRBV11-2
d_call: NA
cdr3_aa: CASSNNSPGGYTF
cdr3_nt: TGTGCCAGCAGCAACAACTCCCCGGGGGGCTACACCTTC

j_call: TRBJ1-1
v_call: TRBV27
d_call: NA
cdr3_aa: CASSLSGVNTEAFF
cdr3_nt: TGTGCCAGCAGTTTGTCAGGGGTGAACACTGAAGCTTTCTTT

j_call: TRBJ1-5
v_call: TRBV2
d_call: NA
cdr3_aa: CASRQDRHSNQPQHF
cdr3_nt: TGTGCCAGCAGGCAAGACAGGCATAGCAATCAGCCCCAGCATTTT

j_call: TRBJ2-1
v_call: TRBV19
d_call: TRBD2
cdr3_aa: CASSIVGLAGEQFF
cdr3_nt: TGTGCCAGTAGTATAGTCGGACTAGCCGGTGAGCAGTTCTTC

j_call: TRBJ2-7
v_call: TRBV30
d_call: NA
cdr3_aa: CAWSVPGGASYEQYF
cdr3_nt: TGTGCCTGGAGTGTACCGGGTGGTGCCTCCTACGAGCAGTACTTC

j_call: TRBJ1-5
v_call: TRBV5-6
d_call: NA
cdr3_aa: CASSFRNQPQHF
cdr3_nt: TGTGCCAGCAGCTTCAGAAATCAGCCCCAGCATTTT

j_call: TRBJ1-2
v_call: TRBV18
d_call: NA
cdr3_aa: CASSPAVSYGYTF
cdr3_nt: TGTGCCAGCTCACCAGCAGTTTCCTATGGCTACACCTTC

j_call: TRBJ2-4
v_call: TRBV1
d_call: NA
cdr3_aa: CTSSLNRDLAKNIQYF
cdr3_nt: TGCACCAGCAGCCTTAACCGGGATCTAGCCAAAAACATTCAGTACTTC